This TCR beta chain was sequenced for a study of read filtering for tumor transcriptome and immune sequencing. This clonotype was seen a handful of times. Antigen specificity is unknown. A much larger clone is a single base away; this may be a read error. Broader study findings: Around 82% of IR-seq clonotypes had a single read, yet these held about 3.5% of reads. IR-seq and RNA-seq agreed better without single-read clonotypes.

Germline lookup yields CDR1 SGHRS and CDR2 YFSETQ. This CDR3 contains 13 residues. This library used about 360 ng RNA and molecular barcoded adaptors spanning alpha/delta and beta/gamma chains. TCRdb reprocessed the reads with MiXCR, giving one entry per CDR3 protein. The table includes about 38,000 distinct CDR3 sequences, approximately 13% detected once. The chain recombines TRBV5-1 with TRBJ2-1, with no clear D. Sequenced: a population of CD138-negative cells sorted from bone marrow. This TCR was recovered from a donor older than 35 with multiple myeloma. The CDR3 region is CASCLGVLDEQFF. The CDR3 nucleotides read TGCGCCAGCTGCTTGGGTGTTCTGGATGAGCAGTTCTTC.